What follows is one T cell receptor beta chain and its context. Its antigen remains unidentified. The data are from a study of cytomegalovirus exposure and HLA in healthy donors. Study-wide results and caveats: Data from an earlier analysis indicated that most TCR beta V segments were productive either about 90% or about 30% of the time. In vitro experiments confirmed that three CMV-associated chains were specific for CMV antigens.

The study ran its PCR with 60 Vbeta and 13 Jbeta primers. The authors' processing: An analysis performed later counted 74 million or so unique TCR beta chains (around 10 million of them shared). Repertoires were generated with immunoSEQ multiplex PCR, while TCRdb's copy carries only in-frame clones and drops some. For V, J and clone size, that table is used; D and trimming come from the DNA. The sample includes some 200,000 clones, around 75% of them seen just once. This TCR came from a man aged 35 to 55 in good health and CMV-seropositive. The source material was PBMCs.

The CDR3 DNA reads TGTGCCAGCAGCGTAGGGTTCGGGGGGGCCTCCTACGAGCAGTACTTC. Its translation is CASSVGFGGASYEQYF. The rearrangement uses TRBV9 and TRBJ2-7; 8 nucleotides agree with TRBD2. V lost 0 bases to trimming and J lost 0 bases; unmatched junction nucleotides: 5. The length of the CDR3 is 16 residues. The germline V gene encodes CDR1 SGDLS and CDR2 YYNGEE. Based on the CDR3 plus reference TRBV9 and TRBJ2-7, the full variable domain is DSGVTQTPKHLITATGQRVTLRCSPRSGDLSVYWYQQSLDQGLQFLIQYYNGEERAKGNILERFSAQQFPDLHSELNLSSLELGDSALYFCASSVGFGGASYEQYFGPGTRLTVT.